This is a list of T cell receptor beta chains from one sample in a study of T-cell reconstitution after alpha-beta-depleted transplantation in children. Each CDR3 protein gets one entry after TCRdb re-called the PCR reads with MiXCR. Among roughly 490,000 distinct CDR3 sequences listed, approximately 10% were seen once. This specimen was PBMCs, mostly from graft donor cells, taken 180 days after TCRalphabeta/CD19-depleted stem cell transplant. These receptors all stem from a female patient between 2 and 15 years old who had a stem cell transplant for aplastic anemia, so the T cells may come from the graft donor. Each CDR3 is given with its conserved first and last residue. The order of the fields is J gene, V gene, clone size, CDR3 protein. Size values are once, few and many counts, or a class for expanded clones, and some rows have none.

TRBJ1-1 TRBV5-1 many CASSLEVNTEAFF
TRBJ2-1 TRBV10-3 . CAIRGQGRYNEQFF
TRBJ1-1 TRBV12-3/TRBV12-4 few CASSFVGTGSTEAFF
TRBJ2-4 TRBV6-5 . CASSYDGGEDKNIQYF
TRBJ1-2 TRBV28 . CASRVGQSLGGYTF
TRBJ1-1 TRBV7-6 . CASSQIHSLNTEAFF
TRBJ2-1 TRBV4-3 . CASSQERSLAVGSYNEQFF
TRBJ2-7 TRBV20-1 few CSAPGQALSYEQYF
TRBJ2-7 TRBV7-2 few CASSPQGGSYEQYF
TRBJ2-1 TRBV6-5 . CASSYVPGQFAYNEQFF
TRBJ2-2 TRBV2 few CASSEDLGGTGELFF